The 24 T cell receptor beta chains below come from one sample, sequenced in a study of glioma-infiltrating T cells. Amplification of TCR alpha and beta CDR3 regions from RNA used iRepertoire nested multiplex PCR. TCRdb redid the calling of the multiplex PCR reads with MiXCR, one entry per CDR3 protein. Of around 350,000 distinct CDR3 sequences listed, 41% were seen once; the top ten hold more than 10%. Specimen: glioma tissue, nonneoplastic brain tissue, or PBMCs (not recorded which). These receptors all come from a human donor with low-grade glioma or glioblastoma, undergoing nonglioma brain surgery, or in good health (not recorded which).

This clonotype was seen more than once but under ten times. The genes are TRBV10-3 and TRBJ2-5; D may match TRBD1 or TRBD2 (5 bases each). CDR1 and CDR2 from the germline V gene are ENHRY and SYGVKD. The CDR3 consists of 16 residues. Deletions cut 4 bases from V and 4 bases from J, with 19 bases between. The CDR3 sequence is CAISGGAPQEAETQYF. DNA of the CDR3: TGTGCCATCAGTGGAGGGGCTCCGCAGGAGGCAGAGACCCAGTACTTC.

By frequency in the sample, this clonotype is large. This chain links TRBV6-2 or TRBV6-3 with TRBJ2-3; 9 nucleotides line up with TRBD1. This CDR3 spans 14 amino acids. Germline loops: CDR1 MNHEY, CDR2 SVGEGT. Trimming took 6 bases from V and 0 from J; bases not matched to a gene: 1. The CDR3 DNA is TGTGCCAGCAGCGGGACAGGGAGCACAGATACGCAGTATTTT. Translating gives CASSGTGSTDTQYF.

The table lists this clonotype with a few counts. This rearrangement joins TRBV28 to TRBJ2-3; 7 positions agree with TRBD1. The CDR3 totals 16 residues. Germline lookup yields CDR1 MDHEN and CDR2 SYDVKM. Trimming at V came to 5 bases and at J to 0 bases, leaving 8 bases not matched to a gene. The CDR3 protein is CASSPRTGPSTDTQYF. CDR3 DNA: TGTGCCAGCAGTCCCCGGACAGGCCCTAGCACAGATACGCAGTATTTT. Supplemented by reference TRBV28 and TRBJ2-3, the full variable domain reads DVKVTQSSRYLVKRTGEKVFLECVQDMDHENMFWYRQDPGLGLRLIYFSYDVKMKEKGDIPEGYSVSREKKERFSLILESASTNQTSMYLCASSPRTGPSTDTQYFGPGTRLTVL.

This clonotype was recorded many times. CDR3 nucleotides: TGTGCCAGCAGCGACCAAGCGGGAACCTACAATGAGCAGTTCTTC. It codes for CASSDQAGTYNEQFF. The chain employs TRBV27 and TRBJ2-1, with 7 nucleotides matching TRBD2. CDR3 length: 15 amino acids. Looked up from germline, CDR1 is MNHEY and CDR2 is SMNVEV (reference sequence). V gave up 6 bases and J gave up 2 bases; unmatched junction bases: 7.

With regard to this clonotype: One end of the junction is discordant with germline, which a read error may explain. This chain links TRBV7-2 with TRBJ2-1; TRBD1 might be the D (6 bases). The germline gives CDR1 SGHTA, CDR2 FQGNSA. This CDR3 contains 15 residues. DNA of the CDR3: TGTGCTAGCAGCTTAGAACGGATTGGGACACCGGAGCAGTTCTTC. This translates into CASSLERIGTPEQFF.

This clonotype was recorded once. The chain combines TRBV19 with TRBJ1-5, with D perhaps matching TRBD1 (5 bases). The CDR3 is made up of 15 amino acids. V was pared by 4 bases and J by 7 bases, with 17 bases between. Germline V gives CDR1 LNHDA, CDR2 SQIVND (reference sequence). CDR3 protein: CASSRTSRVGQPQHF. CDR3 in DNA: TGTGCCAGTAGTAGAACCAGCAGGGTAGGGCAGCCCCAGCATTTT.

The CDR3 region is CSANRQGSSAYEQYF. CDR3 DNA sequence: TGCAGTGCTAATCGACAGGGGAGTAGCGCCTACGAGCAGTACTTC. V gene TRBV20-1 combines with J gene TRBJ2-7; TRBD1 aligns across 8 bases. Germline V gives CDR1 DFQATT, CDR2 SNEGSKA (reference sequence). The V and J ends lost 4 bases and 2 bases, in that order; junction bases with no gene match: 10. This CDR3 spans 15 amino acids.

The rearrangement uses TRBV11-2 and TRBJ1-2; 9 bases line up with TRBD1. The germline V gene encodes CDR1 SGHAT and CDR2 FQNNGV. V shed 5 bases and J 5 bases; nucleotides not matched to a gene: 15. The CDR3 is made up of 17 amino acids. Written as DNA, the CDR3 is TGTGCCAGCAGCCCACTACAGGGGGCGACGTTGGGATATGGCTACACCTTC. Translated, it gives CASSPLQGATLGYGYTF.

This clonotype was seen at least ten times. The CDR3, as DNA: TGTGCCAGCAGTTTTGTTGGAGGGCTCAATCAGCCCCAGCATTTT. Translating gives CASSFVGGLNQPQHF. The rearrangement uses TRBV28 and TRBJ1-5; D gene ambiguous. The V end was cut by 3 bases, the J end by 3 bases, with 12 bases between. CDR1 is MDHEN and CDR2 is SYDVKM in the germline V gene. The CDR3 contains 15 residues.

As to this clonotype: Its ends do not fully match the called genes, so a read error is possible. The gene calls are TRBV6-8 and TRBJ2-2, with 11 nucleotides matching TRBD2. This CDR3 comprises 17 residues. Germline lookup yields CDR1 MNHGY and CDR2 SAAAGT. The CDR3 here is CASSTRTSGLNTGELLF. As DNA, the CDR3 is TGTGCCAGCAGTACACGGACTAGCGGGTTGAACACCGGGGAGCTGCTTTTT.

On this clonotype itself: A clone one base away is much larger, so this may be a read error. This sequence joins TRBV27 and TRBJ1-5; 7 nucleotides line up with TRBD1. CDR1 is MNHEY and CDR2 is SMNVEV in the germline V gene (reference sequence). CDR3 size: 14 residues. The CDR3 DNA reads TGTGCCAGCCGCCTGACAGGGAGCAATAAGCCCCAGCATTTT. It codes for CASRLTGSNKPQHF.

The gene calls are TRBV27 and TRBJ1-3; no definite D call. V lost 6 bases to trimming and J lost 0 bases, with 9 bases between them. The CDR3 has 14 amino acids. CDR1 is MNHEY and CDR2 is SMNVEV in the germline V gene (reference sequence). The CDR3 is CASSFAFSGNTIYF. DNA of the CDR3: TGTGCCAGCAGCTTCGCTTTCTCTGGAAACACCATATATTTT.

J is TRBJ2-2 and V is TRBV7-9; D is unclear. From germline, CDR1 is SEHNR and CDR2 FQNEAQ (reference sequence). The V end lost 4 bases, the J end lost 4 bases, and 10 bases lay between the germline ends. This CDR3 is 14 amino acids long. CDR3 residues: CASSSRVATGELFF. The DNA for the CDR3 is TGTGCCAGCAGCTCCCGGGTCGCCACCGGGGAGCTGTTTTTT.

The table lists this clonotype with a few counts. The CDR3 DNA is TGTGCCAGCACGGGTAGGAGCCCCTACGAGCAGTACTTC. It is translated as CASTGRSPYEQYF. J is TRBJ2-7 and V is TRBV27; no firm D call. The V end lost 7 bases, the J end lost 2 bases, and 12 bases lay between the germline ends. The CDR3 loop spans 13 amino acids. Germline V gene sequence: CDR1 MNHEY, CDR2 SMNVEV (reference sequence).

The chain employs TRBV15 and TRBJ2-7; 12 positions match TRBD2. The length of the CDR3 is 17 residues. V lost 6 bases and J lost 0; bases outside the gene matches: 9. Germline V gives CDR1 LNHNV, CDR2 YYDKDF (reference sequence). The CDR3 region has the DNA TGTGCCACCAGAAGATCTAGGACTAGCGGGAACTCCTACGAGCAGTACTTC. This gives the protein CATRRSRTSGNSYEQYF.

This clonotype was counted between two and nine times. V gene TRBV20-1 combines with J gene TRBJ2-4; D might be TRBD1 (6 bases). Germline V gene lookup returns CDR1 DFQATT and CDR2 SNEGSKA (reference sequence). The CDR3 has 15 amino acids. Between the trimmed V and J ends, which lost 6 bases and 8 bases, there was a span of 23 bases. CDR3 protein: CSAKTGSGLGHIQYF. The DNA for the CDR3 is TGCAGTGCCAAAACAGGGTCTGGGCTAGGTCACATTCAGTACTTC.

This clonotype was seen just once. Just one base apart from a much larger clone, this may be a read error. This chain joins TRBV6-1 and TRBJ2-1, with D perhaps matching TRBD2 (5 bases). The CDR3 runs to 13 residues. The germline V gene has CDR1 MNHNS and CDR2 SASEGT. The CDR3 protein is CASRALAVNEQLF. In DNA, the CDR3 is TGTGCCAGCAGGGCCCTAGCAGTCAATGAGCAGTTATTC.

This clonotype was picked up many times. V gene TRBV25-1 combines with J gene TRBJ1-1, with D perhaps TRBD1 (5 bases). The CDR3 loop spans 12 amino acids. Between the trimmed V and J ends, which lost 5 bases and 5 bases, there was a span of 9 bases. In germline, CDR1 is MGHDK, CDR2 SYGVNS. The DNA of the CDR3 is TGTGCCAGCAGTCTAGGGGATACTGAAGCTTTCTTT. Amino acid sequence: CASSLGDTEAFF.

The rearrangement uses TRBV20-1 and TRBJ2-7; D is tentatively TRBD1 or TRBD2 (5 bases each). This CDR3 contains 14 residues. From germline, CDR1 is DFQATT and CDR2 SNEGSKA (reference sequence). V lost 6 bases to trimming and J lost 4 bases, with 19 bases between them. CDR3 coding DNA: TGCAGTGCGGAAGAGTCGGGACCGGCATACGAGCAGTACTTC. Amino acid sequence: CSAEESGPAYEQYF.

V and J are TRBV11-2 and TRBJ2-1; 12 nucleotides align to TRBD2. There are 15 residues in the CDR3. Germline V gene data show CDR1 as SGHAT and CDR2 as FQNNGV. V dropped 2 bases and J dropped 5; count of bases not matched to a gene: 1. CDR3 residues: CASSLRTSGNNEQFF. CDR3 bases: TGTGCCAGCAGCTTAAGGACTAGCGGGAACAATGAGCAGTTCTTC.

This clonotype has at least ten counts. Germline and junction disagree at one end, which may indicate a read error. This sequence joins TRBV15 and TRBJ1-1; TRBD1 is a possible D gene (5 bases). This CDR3 contains 14 residues. Per the germline V gene, CDR1 is LNHNV and CDR2 is YYDKDF (reference sequence). The CDR3 DNA follows: TGTGCCACCAGTAGAGACAGCCGAAACACTGAAGCTTTCTTT. Protein sequence: CATSRDSRNTEAFF.

The chain employs TRBV7-2 and TRBJ1-2, with D unclear. The CDR3 has 15 residues. Deletions cut 2 bases from V and 4 bases from J, with 14 bases between. Germline V gene lookup returns CDR1 SGHTA and CDR2 FQGNSA. The CDR3 spells CASSLNGDLSYGYTF. The CDR3 DNA reads as TGTGCCAGCAGCTTAAACGGAGACCTTAGCTATGGCTACACCTTC.

The genes are TRBV27 and TRBJ2-1, with 7 bases identical to TRBD1. This CDR3 region has 14 residues. Germline V gene lookup returns CDR1 MNHEY and CDR2 SMNVEV (reference sequence). V dropped 3 bases and J dropped 9; count of bases not matched to a gene: 8. The CDR3 DNA follows: TGTGCCAGCAGTTTCTACAACAGGGGTGGTGAGCAGTTCTTC. As protein: CASSFYNRGGEQFF.

This clonotype was seen only a few times. The chain recombines TRBV7-2 with TRBJ2-3, with no clear D. The CDR3 sequence is 12 residues long. Germline V gene data show CDR1 as SGHTA and CDR2 as FQGNSA. Trimming removed 0 bases at V and 7 bases at J, with 5 bases between. The CDR3: CASSLASNTQYF. In DNA form, the CDR3 reads TGTGCCAGCAGCTTAGCGAGCAATACGCAGTATTTT.